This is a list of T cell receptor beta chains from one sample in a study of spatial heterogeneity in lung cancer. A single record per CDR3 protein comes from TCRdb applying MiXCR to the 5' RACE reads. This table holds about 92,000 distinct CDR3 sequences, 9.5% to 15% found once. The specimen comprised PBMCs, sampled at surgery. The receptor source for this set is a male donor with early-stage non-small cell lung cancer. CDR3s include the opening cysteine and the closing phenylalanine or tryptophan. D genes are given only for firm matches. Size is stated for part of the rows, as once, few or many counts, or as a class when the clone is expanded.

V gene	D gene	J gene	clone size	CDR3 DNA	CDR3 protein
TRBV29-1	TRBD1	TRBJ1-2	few	TGCAGCGTTGAACGGGACAGGGGGTATGGCTACACCTTC	CSVERDRGYGYTF
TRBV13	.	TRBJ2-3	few	TGTGCCAGCAGCGAAACTAGTCTAGGCACAGATACGCAGTATTTT	CASSETSLGTDTQYF
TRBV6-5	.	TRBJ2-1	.	TGTGCCAGCGGCCTACCCTACAATGAGCAGTTCTTC	CASGLPYNEQFF
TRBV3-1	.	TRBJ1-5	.	TGTGCCAGCAGCCAAGGCGGAAATCAGCCCCAGCATTTT	CASSQGGNQPQHF
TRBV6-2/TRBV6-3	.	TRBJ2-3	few	TGTGCCAGCAGTTACTCGTGGCAGACCCGCACAGATACGCAGTATTTT	CASSYSWQTRTDTQYF
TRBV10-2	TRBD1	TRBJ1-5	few	TGCGCCAGCAGTGGGTTTGGGGGACAGGGGGCGCAAAGGTGGAATCAGCCCCAGCATTTT	CASSGFGGQGAQRWNQPQHF
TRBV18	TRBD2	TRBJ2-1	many	TGTGCCAGCTCACCACTAGCGGGGGGTACCTACAATGAGCAGTTCTTC	CASSPLAGGTYNEQFF
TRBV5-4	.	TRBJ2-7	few	TGTGCCAGCAGCAACCAAGGCGAGCAGTACTTC	CASSNQGEQYF
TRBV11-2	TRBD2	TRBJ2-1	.	TGTGCCAGCAGCTTACGGGGGGATGCCTACAATGAGCAGTTCTTC	CASSLRGDAYNEQFF
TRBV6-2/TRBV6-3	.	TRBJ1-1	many	TGTGCCAGCAGTTACCCGAATCCCCCCGGTATAGGCACTGAAGCTTTCTTT	CASSYPNPPGIGTEAFF
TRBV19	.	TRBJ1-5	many	TGTGCCAGTAGTGACAGGATTATTAAGCCCCAGCATTTT	CASSDRIIKPQHF
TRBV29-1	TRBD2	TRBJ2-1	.	TGCAGCGTGCGGGAGGACAATGAGCAGTTCTTC	CSVREDNEQFF
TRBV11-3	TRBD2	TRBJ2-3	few	TGTGCCAGCAGCTTCTCCGGGACTACCTCGGATACGCAGTATTTT	CASSFSGTTSDTQYF
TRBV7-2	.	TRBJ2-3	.	TGTGCCAGCAGCTTGGTTGTTATCGATACGCAGTATTTT	CASSLVVIDTQYF
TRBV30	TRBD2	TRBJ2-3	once	TGTGCCTGGAGTCCTATAGCGGGGGTGACAGATACGCAGTATTTT	CAWSPIAGVTDTQYF
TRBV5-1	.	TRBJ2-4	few	TGCGCCAGCAGCTCGGGACCAGAGGTCGGGAACATTCAGTACTTC	CASSSGPEVGNIQYF
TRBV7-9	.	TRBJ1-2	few	TGTGCCAGCAGCCGAGATTCGCCGAAAGCTAACTATGGCTACACCTTC	CASSRDSPKANYGYTF
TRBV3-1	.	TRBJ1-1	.	TGTGCCAGCAGCCAAGAAGTACCGAACACTGAAGCTTTCTTT	CASSQEVPNTEAFF